This TCR beta chain derives from a study of blood T cells in healthy people across ages. A J-beta primer mix and a sample-barcoded 5' primer were used in a second PCR of roughly 6 to 11 cycles. TCRdb ran MiXCR on the 5' RACE reads and lists one entry per CDR3 protein. The sample holds 1.5 million to 2 million distinct CDR3 sequences, around 48% seen once. This CDR3 has 16 residues. Trimming removed 4 bases from V and 0 bases from J, with 13 bases in between. Sequenced material: blood. V is TRBV12-3 or TRBV12-4 and J is TRBJ2-4, with a possible D match to TRBD1 (6 bases). The TCR comes from a woman aged 40 to 49 in good health. CDR3 in amino acids: CASSYQGKLAKNIQYF. The CDR3 DNA reads TGTGCCAGCAGTTACCAGGGGAAGTTAGCCAAAAACATTCAGTACTTC.